This T cell receptor (beta chain) came from a study of CD8+ T cells in alopecia areata. Study summary: Those patients who were treated received oral tofacitinib, which was given at 5 to 10 mg twice daily for moderate-to-severe alopecia areata.

Germline values: CDR1 SGHAT, CDR2 FQNNGV. This CDR3 has 12 residues. V dropped 4 bases and J dropped 2 bases, with 6 bases sitting between them. Study-level points and caveats: Affected scalp, especially in alopecia totalis/universalis, had a higher clonality than normal scalp did.

As to this clone: Its specificity is unknown.

Specimens obtained from alopecia areata patients comprised lesional scalp punch biopsies and peripheral blood. Researchers picked out CD4+ and CD8+ T cells from PBMCs by sorting. RNA extraction and reverse transcription yielded cDNA as sequencing template. The table came from immunoSEQ multiplex PCR; TCRdb's copy has only in-frame clones and leaves some out. The sample records 150,000 or so clones, approximately 50% being singletons. The sequenced sample was CD4+ T cells sorted from blood. This TCR came from a human donor with alopecia areata. The genes are TRBV11-2 and TRBJ2-7; D unresolved. The chain's CDR3 is CASSSRTYEQYF. In nucleotides, the CDR3 is TGTGCCAGCAGCTCCAGGACCTACGAGCAGTACTTC.